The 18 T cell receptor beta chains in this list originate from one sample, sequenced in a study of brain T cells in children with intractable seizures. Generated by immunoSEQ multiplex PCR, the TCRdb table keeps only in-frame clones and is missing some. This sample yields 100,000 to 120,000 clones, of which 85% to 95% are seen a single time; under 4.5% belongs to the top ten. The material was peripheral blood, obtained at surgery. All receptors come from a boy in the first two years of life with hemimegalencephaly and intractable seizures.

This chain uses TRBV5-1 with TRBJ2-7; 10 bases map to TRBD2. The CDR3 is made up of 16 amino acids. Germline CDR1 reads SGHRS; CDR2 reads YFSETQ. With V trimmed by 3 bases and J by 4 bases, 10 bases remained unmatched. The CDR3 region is CASSSPEREGLYEQYF. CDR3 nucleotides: TGCGCCAGCAGCTCCCCCGAGCGGGAGGGCCTGTACGAGCAGTACTTC.

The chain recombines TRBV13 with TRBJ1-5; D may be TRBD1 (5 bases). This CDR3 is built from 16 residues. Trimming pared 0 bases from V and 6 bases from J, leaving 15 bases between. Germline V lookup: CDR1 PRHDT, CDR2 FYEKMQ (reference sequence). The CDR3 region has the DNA TGTGCCAGCAGCTTAGGCCACGGGCAGGGAGGTCAGCCCCAGCATTTT. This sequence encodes CASSLGHGQGGQPQHF.

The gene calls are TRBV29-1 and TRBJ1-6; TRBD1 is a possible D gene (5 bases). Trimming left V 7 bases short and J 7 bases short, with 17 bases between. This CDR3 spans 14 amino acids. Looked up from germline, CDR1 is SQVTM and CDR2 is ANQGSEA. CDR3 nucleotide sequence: TGCAGCGCCGCCACTGGAGGGGTAAATTCACCCCTCCACTTT. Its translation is CSAATGGVNSPLHF.

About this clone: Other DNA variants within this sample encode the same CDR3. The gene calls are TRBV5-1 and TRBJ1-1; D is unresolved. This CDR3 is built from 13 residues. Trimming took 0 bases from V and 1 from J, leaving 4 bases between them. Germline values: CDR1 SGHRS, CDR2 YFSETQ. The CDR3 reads CASSLGRNTEAFF. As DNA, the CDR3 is TGCGCCAGCAGCTTGGGGAGGAACACTGAAGCTTTCTTT.

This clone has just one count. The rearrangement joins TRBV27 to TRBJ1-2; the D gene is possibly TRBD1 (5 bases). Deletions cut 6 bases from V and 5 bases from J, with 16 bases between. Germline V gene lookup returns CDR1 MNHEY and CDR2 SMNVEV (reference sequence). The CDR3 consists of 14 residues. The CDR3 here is CASSPQGLAYGYTF. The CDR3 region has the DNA TGTGCCAGCAGCCCCCAGGGCCTAGCTTATGGCTACACCTTC.

The CDR3 DNA is TGCGCCAGCAGCCCCGGACTAGCGGGAGGACAAGAGACCCAGTACTTC. This encodes CASSPGLAGGQETQYF. The chain combines TRBV4-1 with TRBJ2-5; 14 nucleotides line up with TRBD2. Trimming cost V 4 bases and J 2 bases; bases outside gene matches: 3. The CDR3 length is 16 residues. CDR1 and CDR2 from the germline V gene are MGHRA and YSYEKL.

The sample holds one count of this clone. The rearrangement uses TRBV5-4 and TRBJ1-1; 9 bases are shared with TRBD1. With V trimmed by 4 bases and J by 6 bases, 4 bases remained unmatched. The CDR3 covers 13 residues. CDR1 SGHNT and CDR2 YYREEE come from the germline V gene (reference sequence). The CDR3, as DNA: TGTGCCAGCAGCCCGGGACAGGGTTCTGAAGCTTTCTTT. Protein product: CASSPGQGSEAFF.

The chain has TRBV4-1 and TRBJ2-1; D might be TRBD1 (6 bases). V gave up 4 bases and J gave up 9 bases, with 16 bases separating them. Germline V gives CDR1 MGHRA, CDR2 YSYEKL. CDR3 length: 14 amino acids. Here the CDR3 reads CASSPRDTVTEQFF. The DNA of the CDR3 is TGCGCCAGCAGCCCCCGGGACACCGTAACTGAGCAGTTCTTC.

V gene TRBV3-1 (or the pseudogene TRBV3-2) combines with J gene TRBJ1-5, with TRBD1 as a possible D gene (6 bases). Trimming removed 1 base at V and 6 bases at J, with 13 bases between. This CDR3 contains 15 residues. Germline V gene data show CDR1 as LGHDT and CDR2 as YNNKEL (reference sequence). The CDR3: CASSQGQVGAQPQHF. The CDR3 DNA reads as TGTGCCAGCAGCCAAGGACAGGTCGGTGCTCAGCCCCAGCATTTT.

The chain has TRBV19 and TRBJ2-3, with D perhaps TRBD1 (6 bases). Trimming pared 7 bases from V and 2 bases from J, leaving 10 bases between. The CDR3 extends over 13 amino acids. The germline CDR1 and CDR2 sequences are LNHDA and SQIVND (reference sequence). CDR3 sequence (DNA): TGTGCCAGTAAAAGACAGGACACAGATACGCAGTATTTT. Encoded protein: CASKRQDTDTQYF.

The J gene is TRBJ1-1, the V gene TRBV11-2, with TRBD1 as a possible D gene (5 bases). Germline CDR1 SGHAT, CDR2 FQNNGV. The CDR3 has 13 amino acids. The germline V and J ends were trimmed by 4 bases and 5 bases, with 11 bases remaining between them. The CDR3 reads CASSSTSGTEAFF. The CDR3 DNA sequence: TGTGCCAGCAGCTCAACCTCAGGGACTGAAGCTTTCTTT.

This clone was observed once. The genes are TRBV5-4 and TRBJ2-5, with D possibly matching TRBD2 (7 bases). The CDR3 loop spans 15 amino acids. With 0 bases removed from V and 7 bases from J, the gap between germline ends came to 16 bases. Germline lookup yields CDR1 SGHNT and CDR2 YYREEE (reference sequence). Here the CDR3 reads CASSLEVVGGGTQYF. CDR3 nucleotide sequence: TGTGCCAGCAGCTTGGAGGTTGTGGGAGGGGGGACCCAGTACTTC.

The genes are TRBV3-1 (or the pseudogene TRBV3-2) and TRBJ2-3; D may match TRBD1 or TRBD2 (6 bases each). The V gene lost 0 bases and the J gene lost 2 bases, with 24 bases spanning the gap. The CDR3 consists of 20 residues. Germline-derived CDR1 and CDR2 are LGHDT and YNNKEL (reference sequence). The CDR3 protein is CASSQERGAGPPPHTDTQYF. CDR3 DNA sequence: TGTGCCAGCAGCCAAGAAAGGGGGGCAGGACCGCCCCCACACACAGATACGCAGTATTTT.

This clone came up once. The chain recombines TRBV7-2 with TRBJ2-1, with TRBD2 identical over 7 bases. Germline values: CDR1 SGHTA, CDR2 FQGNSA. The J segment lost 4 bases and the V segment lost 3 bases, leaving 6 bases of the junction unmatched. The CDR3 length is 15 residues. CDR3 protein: CASSLGGSRYNEQFF. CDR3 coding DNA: TGTGCCAGCAGCTTGGGCGGGAGCCGGTACAATGAGCAGTTCTTC.

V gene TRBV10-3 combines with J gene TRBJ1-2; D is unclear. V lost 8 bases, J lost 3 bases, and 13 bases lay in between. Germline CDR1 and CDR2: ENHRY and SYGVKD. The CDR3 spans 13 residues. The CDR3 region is CAIPSTNHYGYTF. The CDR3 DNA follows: TGTGCCATCCCGTCGACGAATCACTATGGCTACACCTTC.

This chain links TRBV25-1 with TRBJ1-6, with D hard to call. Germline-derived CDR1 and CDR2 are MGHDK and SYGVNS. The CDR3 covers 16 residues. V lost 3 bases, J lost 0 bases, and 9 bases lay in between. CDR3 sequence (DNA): TGTGCCAGCAGTGATTTCCCTAGCTCCTATAATTCACCCCTCCACTTT. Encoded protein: CASSDFPSSYNSPLHF. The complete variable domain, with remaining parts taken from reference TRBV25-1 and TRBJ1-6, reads EADIYQTPRYLVIGTGKKITLECSQTMGHDKMYWYQQDPGMELHLIHYSYGVNSTEKGDLSSESTVSRIRTEHFPLTLESARPSHTSQYLCASSDFPSSYNSPLHFGNGTRLTVT.

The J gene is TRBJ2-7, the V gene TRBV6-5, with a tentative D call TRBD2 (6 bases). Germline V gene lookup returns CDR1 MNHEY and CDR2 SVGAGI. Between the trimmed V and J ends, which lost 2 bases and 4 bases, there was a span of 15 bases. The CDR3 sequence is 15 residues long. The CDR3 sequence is CASSYGGVVGYEQYF. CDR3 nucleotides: TGTGCCAGCAGTTACGGAGGGGTGGTAGGGTACGAGCAGTACTTC.

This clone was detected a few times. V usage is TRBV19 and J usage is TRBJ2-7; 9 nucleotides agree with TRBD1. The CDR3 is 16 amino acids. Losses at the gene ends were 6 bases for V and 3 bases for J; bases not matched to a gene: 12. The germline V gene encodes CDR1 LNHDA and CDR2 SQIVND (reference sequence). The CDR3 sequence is CASSPSPGTGFYEQYF. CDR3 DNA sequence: TGTGCCAGTAGCCCTAGCCCCGGGACAGGGTTCTACGAGCAGTACTTC.